These T cell receptor beta chains were read from a single sample in a study of T cells in Graves' hyperthyroidism and ophthalmopathy. Using its own MiXCR run on the multiplex PCR reads, TCRdb lists one record per CDR3 protein. The table has approximately 640,000 distinct CDR3 sequences, around 15% seen once. The sequencing input was blood. These receptors were taken from a woman in her 30s with Graves' hyperthyroidism. The CDR3 runs from the conserved cysteine through the conserved F or W. The D gene is left open where the match is weak. The listing skips clone size in some rows; elsewhere it reads once, few, many or a size class.

>NA|TRBV28|many|TRBJ1-4
CASSLVSTNEKLFF
TGTGCCAGCAGTTTAGTGTCAACTAATGAAAAACTGTTTTTT
>NA|TRBV20-1|NA|TRBJ2-2
CSASYLGTGELFF
TGCAGTGCTAGTTATCTGGGGACCGGGGAGCTGTTTTTT
>NA|TRBV30|many|TRBJ2-3
CAWTAGSTDTQYF
TGTGCCTGGACGGCCGGTTCCACAGATACGCAGTATTTT
>TRBD1|TRBV7-9|many|TRBJ2-7
CASSHPRDRAGEQYF
TGTGCCAGCAGCCACCCCCGGGACAGGGCGGGGGAGCAGTACTTC
>TRBD1|TRBV20-1|NA|TRBJ1-2
CSARGGDRGRFYGYTF
TGCAGTGCTAGAGGTGGGGACAGGGGCCGTTTCTATGGCTACACCTTC
>NA|TRBV7-9|many|TRBJ2-7
CASRPQGSSYEQYF
TGTGCCAGCAGACCGCAGGGGTCCTCCTACGAGCAGTACTTC
>TRBD2|TRBV7-2|many|TRBJ2-7
CASSLASGSAYEQYF
TGTGCCAGCAGCTTAGCTAGCGGGTCAGCCTACGAGCAGTACTTC
>TRBD1|TRBV28|NA|TRBJ1-5
CASSLAQGGGQPQHF
TGTGCCAGCAGTTTAGCCCAGGGGGGGGGTCAGCCCCAGCATTTT
>NA|TRBV12-3/TRBV12-4|many|TRBJ2-1
CASSLWSYNEQFF
TGTGCCAGCAGTTTGTGGTCCTACAATGAGCAGTTCTTC
>TRBD1|TRBV4-1|few|TRBJ1-2
CASSQVIPDRGYGYTF
TGCGCCAGCAGCCAAGTAATCCCTGACAGGGGCTATGGCTACACCTTC
>NA|TRBV6-1|many|TRBJ2-7
CASSTRTGYEQYF
TGTGCCAGCAGCACCAGGACGGGCTACGAGCAGTACTTC
>TRBD2|TRBV28|NA|TRBJ2-7
CASSGLAPTEEQYF
TGTGCCAGCAGTGGACTAGCGCCGACGGAGGAGCAGTACTTC
>NA|TRBV6-1|NA|TRBJ1-2
CASSDRDWSYGYTF
TGTGCCAGCAGTGACAGGGATTGGAGCTATGGCTACACCTTC
>NA|TRBV3-1|NA|TRBJ2-1
CASSQGVGRHEQFF
TGTGCCAGCAGCCAAGGGGTGGGGCGCCATGAGCAGTTCTTC
>TRBD1|TRBV5-4|few|TRBJ1-1
CASSFPPGGPDTEAFF
TGTGCCAGCAGCTTCCCCCCAGGGGGGCCTGACACTGAAGCTTTCTTT
>NA|TRBV28|NA|TRBJ1-3
CASTMDSFSGNTIYF
TGTGCCAGCACCATGGACAGTTTCTCTGGAAACACCATATATTTT
>NA|TRBV7-2|once|TRBJ2-7
CASSGGAGYEQYF
TGTGCCAGCAGCGGGGGGGCAGGGTACGAGCAGTACTTC
>NA|TRBV7-8|NA|TRBJ1-4
CASSLVRIGNEKLFF
TGTGCCAGCAGCTTAGTTCGGATCGGTAATGAAAAACTGTTTTTT
>NA|TRBV20-1|many|TRBJ2-7
CSARAGQEYNEQYF
TGCAGTGCTAGAGCAGGGCAGGAATACAACGAGCAGTACTTC
>NA|TRBV28|many|TRBJ1-1
CAANGTPNTEAFF
TGTGCCGCGAACGGGACACCGAACACTGAAGCTTTCTTT
>NA|TRBV3-1|NA|TRBJ1-6
CASSQEVSPLHF
TGTGCCAGCAGTCAAGAGGTTTCACCCCTCCACTTT
>TRBD1|TRBV7-2|NA|TRBJ1-4
CASSLLGQATNEKLFF
TGTGCCAGCAGCTTACTCGGACAGGCAACTAATGAAAAACTGTTTTTT
>NA|TRBV7-6|NA|TRBJ2-7
CASSLGIRSVDRSYEQYF
TGTGCCAGCAGCTTAGGGATAAGGTCGGTTGACAGGTCCTACGAGCAGTACTTC
>NA|TRBV27|NA|TRBJ2-7
CASRPTRDNLREQYF
TGTGCCAGCAGACCAACTCGGGACAACTTGAGGGAGCAGTACTTC
>TRBD1|TRBV11-2|NA|TRBJ2-1
CASSLDLGTGDNNEQFF
TGTGCCAGCAGCTTAGATCTAGGGACAGGGGATAACAATGAGCAGTTCTTC
>NA|TRBV3-2|NA|TRBJ2-1
CAAGGAPYNEQFF
TGTGCCGCGGGGGGTGCCCCCTACAATGAGCAGTTCTTC
>NA|TRBV28|many|TRBJ1-2
CATTPEVFYGYTF
TGTGCCACCACGCCGGAGGTATTCTATGGCTACACCTTC
>TRBD2|TRBV19|many|TRBJ2-3
CASSNRAGGTTDTQYF
TGTGCCAGTAGTAACCGAGCGGGAGGGACCACAGATACGCAGTATTTT
>NA|TRBV4-1|NA|TRBJ2-7
CASSQGVSEIYEQYF
TGCGCCAGCAGCCAAGGAGTTAGCGAAATCTACGAGCAGTACTTC
>NA|TRBV7-2|many|TRBJ2-7
CASSLDGGQGREQYF
TGTGCCAGCAGCTTAGACGGGGGCCAGGGCAGGGAGCAGTACTTC
>NA|TRBV29-1|many|TRBJ2-3
CSVEDLWGDTDTQYF
TGCAGCGTTGAAGATCTTTGGGGAGACACAGATACGCAGTATTTT
>TRBD2|TRBV7-2|NA|TRBJ2-5
CASSRVTSGRAQETQYF
TGTGCCAGCAGCAGGGTGACTAGCGGGAGGGCCCAAGAGACCCAGTACTTC
>TRBD1|TRBV13|many|TRBJ2-1
CASSKRGIGRQGVNEQFF
TGTGCCAGCAGCAAAAGGGGGATAGGTCGACAGGGAGTAAATGAGCAGTTCTTC
>TRBD1|TRBV18|NA|TRBJ1-1
CASSPGTGGDEAFF
TGTGCCAGCTCACCGGGGACAGGGGGTGATGAAGCTTTCTTT
>NA|TRBV11-2|many|TRBJ2-7
CASTLSGTYEQYF
TGTGCCAGCACCCTGAGCGGTACCTACGAGCAGTACTTC
>NA|TRBV9|few|TRBJ2-5
CASSGRGQETQYF
TGTGCCAGCAGCGGGAGGGGACAAGAGACCCAGTACTTC